These 32 T cell receptor beta chains came from one sample sequenced in a study of CD8 T cells in Susac syndrome (dated by TCRdb to the late 2010s). Library preparation used the immunoSEQ multiplex PCR assay. RNA was extracted using the RNeasy kit, and about 0.5 to 1 ug of the RNA was reverse transcribed with random hexamers. TCRdb took the public reads, trimmed them with fastp at Q25, ran MiXCR for clone calling and kept in-frame beta chains. Each CDR3 protein appears once, grouped with its most common genes and DNA. This sample lists some 200,000 distinct CDR3 sequences; just under 95% were detected once. The ten largest clones capture 0.085% to 0.12% of the sample. The sequenced sample was CD4+ T cells from PBMCs. These receptors originate from a human donor in good health.

The genes are TRBV30 and TRBJ2-5, with a possible D match to TRBD2 (5 bases). The CDR3 is 11 amino acids. Germline loops: CDR1 GTSNPN, CDR2 SVGIG (reference sequence). Between the trimmed V and J ends, which lost 2 bases and 5 bases, there was a span of 6 bases. CDR3 nucleotide sequence: TGTGCCTGGAGTCGCGGGGAGACCCAGTACTTC. It specifies CAWSRGETQYF.

The chain combines TRBV29-1 with TRBJ2-1; the D gene is possibly TRBD2 (6 bases). CDR1 and CDR2 (germline): SQVTM, ANQGSEA. V shed 7 bases and J shed 7 bases, with 11 bases lying between them. This CDR3 has 11 residues. The CDR3 DNA is TGCAGCGCCGGAGGGACGAATGAGCAGTTCTTC. This gives the protein CSAGGTNEQFF.

The chain is built from TRBV28 and TRBJ2-4; tentatively, D is TRBD1 (6 bases). Germline CDR1 and CDR2: MDHEN and SYDVKM. The CDR3 sequence is 13 residues long. Trimming left V 6 bases short and J 11 bases short, with 17 bases between. The CDR3 reads CASRNRDLGFQYF. The CDR3 region has the DNA TGTGCCAGCAGAAACAGGGATTTGGGCTTTCAGTACTTC.

The chain has TRBV20-1 and TRBJ1-2; perhaps TRBD1 as D (5 bases). CDR3 length: 17 amino acids. Germline-derived CDR1 and CDR2 are DFQATT and SNEGSKA (reference sequence). V shed 2 bases and J shed 2 bases, with 21 bases lying between them. The CDR3 loop is CSARPHGQGDRNYGYTF. The CDR3 nucleotides are TGCAGTGCTAGACCACACGGCCAAGGGGATCGGAACTATGGCTACACCTTC.

The gene calls are TRBV20-1 and TRBJ2-7; D not certain. Between the trimmed V and J ends, which lost 3 bases and 5 bases, there was a span of 11 bases. This CDR3 is built from 12 residues. CDR1 is DFQATT, CDR2 SNEGSKA, per germline (reference sequence). The CDR3 DNA follows: TGCAGTGCTAGGACCCTACAACACGAGCAGTACTTC. Protein product: CSARTLQHEQYF.

The chain employs TRBV6-2 or TRBV6-3 and TRBJ2-1, with a weak D call TRBD2 (5 bases). Germline loops: CDR1 MNHEY, CDR2 SVGEGT. This CDR3 is 16 amino acids long. Trimming removed 6 bases from V and 1 base from J, with 16 bases in between. The CDR3 DNA follows: TGTGCCAGCAGATCCTTCCTAGCTGGGTCCTACAATGAGCAGTTCTTC. Protein sequence: CASRSFLAGSYNEQFF.

The chain is built from TRBV29-1 and TRBJ1-1; weak D call: TRBD1 (6 bases). Deletions cut 6 bases from V and 5 bases from J, with 13 bases between. Germline assignment: CDR1 SQVTM and CDR2 ANQGSEA. This CDR3 has 12 amino acids. Here the CDR3 DNA reads TGCAGCGTACAGACAGGCGAAACTGAAGCTTTCTTT. Translation gives CSVQTGETEAFF.

The V gene is TRBV5-4, the J gene TRBJ2-7; D unclear. The CDR3 loop spans 13 amino acids. Deletions cut 2 bases from V and 0 bases from J, with 6 bases between. CDR1 is SGHNT, CDR2 YYREEE, per germline (reference sequence). CDR3 sequence (DNA): TGTGCCAGCAGCTTCGGACGCTCCTACGAGCAGTACTTC. This translates into CASSFGRSYEQYF.

This chain joins TRBV12-3 or TRBV12-4 and TRBJ2-1; tentative D call: TRBD2 (5 bases). V lost 4 bases and J 12 bases, leaving 13 bases between the germline ends. The CDR3 has 12 amino acids. CDR3 protein: CASSSGVPGQFF. The CDR3 DNA sequence: TGTGCCAGCAGTTCCGGGGTTCCGGGGCAGTTCTTC.

V is TRBV25-1 and J is TRBJ2-1, with a tentative D call TRBD2 (5 bases). The CDR3 sequence is 15 residues long. CDR1 and CDR2 from the germline V gene are MGHDK and SYGVNS. The V and J ends lost 4 bases and 9 bases respectively, with 19 bases between them. The CDR3 nucleotides read TGTGCCAGCAGTGGACGACACGCGGGTCCCCTTGAGCAGTTCTTC. Translating it yields CASSGRHAGPLEQFF.

V is TRBV30 and J is TRBJ2-3, with 9 bases fitting TRBD2. With 4 bases clipped from V and 2 bases from J, the junction kept 10 bases outside the gene matches. This CDR3 is built from 16 residues. CDR1 GTSNPN and CDR2 SVGIG come from the germline V gene (reference sequence). The CDR3 DNA is TGTGCCTGGAATAGGGCTAGCGGGACTGTCACAGATACGCAGTATTTT. This sequence encodes CAWNRASGTVTDTQYF.

The chain uses TRBV27 and TRBJ2-6; D ambiguous. The V and J ends lost 6 bases and 0 bases respectively, with 12 bases between them. The CDR3 length is 16 residues. Germline V gene lookup returns CDR1 MNHEY and CDR2 SMNVEV (reference sequence). The CDR3 region is CASRSPMYSGANVLTF. The CDR3 nucleotides are TGTGCCAGCAGATCTCCCATGTACTCTGGGGCCAACGTCCTGACTTTC. The full variable domain, completed using reference TRBV27 and TRBJ2-6, is EAQVTQNPRYLITVTGKKLTVTCSQNMNHEYMSWYRQDPGLGLRQIYYSMNVEVTDKGDVPEGYKVSRKEKRNFPLILESPSPNQTSLYFCASRSPMYSGANVLTFGAGSRLTVL.

The V gene is TRBV5-6, the J gene TRBJ2-7; 7 bases are shared with TRBD2. Germline V gene sequence: CDR1 SGHDT, CDR2 YYEEEE. V lost 4 bases and J lost 6; bases outside the gene matches: 7. The CDR3 runs 13 residues. Here the CDR3 reads CASSRGLPGEQYF. In DNA, the CDR3 is TGTGCCAGCAGCCGGGGACTACCGGGCGAGCAGTACTTC.

The rearrangement joins TRBV7-9 to TRBJ2-1, with D uncertain. In germline, CDR1 is SEHNR, CDR2 FQNEAQ (reference sequence). Trimming took 5 bases from V and 3 from J, leaving 14 bases between them. The CDR3 is 15 residues long. CDR3 DNA: TGTGCCAGCAGCCCCCTAACGATCAACTACAATGAGCAGTTCTTC. Its translation is CASSPLTINYNEQFF.

The chain joins TRBV3-1 to TRBJ1-1, with a weak D call TRBD1 (5 bases). This CDR3 has 14 amino acids. V was cut by 2 bases and J by 1 base, with 8 bases left in between. Germline lookup yields CDR1 LGHDT and CDR2 YNNKEL (reference sequence). CDR3 coding DNA: TGTGCCAGCAGCCAAAGGGGTTCGAACACTGAAGCTTTCTTT. Amino acids: CASSQRGSNTEAFF.

The rearrangement links TRBV2 to TRBJ1-1; D call uncertain. From germline, CDR1 is SNHLY and CDR2 FYNNEI. V was trimmed by 7 bases and J by 3 bases, leaving 12 bases between them. The CDR3 contains 13 residues. In DNA form, the CDR3 reads TGTGCCAGCATTTACCGAAGGGACACTGAAGCTTTCTTT. It codes for CASIYRRDTEAFF.

The chain joins TRBV19 to TRBJ1-2, with D possibly matching TRBD1 (5 bases). The V gene lost 10 bases and the J gene lost 4 bases, with 10 bases spanning the gap. Germline CDR1 LNHDA, CDR2 SQIVND (reference sequence). CDR3 size: 11 residues. CDR3 DNA sequence: TGTGCCATCTCGACAGTCTATGGCTACACCTTC. Translated: CAISTVYGYTF.

CDR3 DNA sequence: TGTGCCAGCTCACCTTCCACAGGTTCGGGCACTGAAGCTTTCTTT. The encoded protein is CASSPSTGSGTEAFF. The rearrangement uses TRBV18 and TRBJ1-1; D is perhaps TRBD1 (5 bases). The CDR3 has 15 residues. Trimming removed 3 bases from V and 4 bases from J, with 15 bases in between. CDR1 and CDR2 (germline): KGHSH, LQKENI.

This clonotype has just one count. The chain carries TRBV2 and TRBJ2-1, with D tentatively TRBD2 (6 bases). Germline-derived CDR1 and CDR2 are SNHLY and FYNNEI. Trimming cost V 4 bases and J 9 bases, with 19 bases left between them. CDR3 length: 15 amino acids. This CDR3 reads CASSALGLGSGEQFF. Here the CDR3 DNA reads TGTGCCAGCAGTGCGTTGGGACTGGGGTCCGGTGAGCAGTTCTTC.

V is TRBV12-3 or TRBV12-4 and J is TRBJ2-1; D possibly corresponds to TRBD2 (6 bases). This CDR3 spans 15 amino acids. Trimming left V 3 bases short and J 6 bases short, with 15 bases between. The CDR3 bases are TGTGCCAGCAGTTTCGGCGGGACGTCCCCCAATGAGCAGTTCTTC. It codes for CASSFGGTSPNEQFF.

CDR3 amino acids: CAWSVTGSGELFF. In nucleotides, the CDR3 is TGTGCCTGGAGTGTAACTGGGTCCGGGGAGCTGTTTTTT. This chain joins TRBV30 and TRBJ2-2; D is undetermined. Trimming shortened V by 0 bases and J by 6 bases, and 8 bases separated the two germline ends. In germline, CDR1 is GTSNPN, CDR2 SVGIG (reference sequence). This CDR3 spans 13 amino acids.

The chain combines TRBV27 with TRBJ2-7, with 13 nucleotides matching TRBD2. V lost 5 bases and J lost 8; bases outside the gene matches: 9. The length of the CDR3 is 15 residues. Germline CDR1 MNHEY, CDR2 SMNVEV (reference sequence). CDR3: CASSPPGLAGRQQYF. The CDR3 DNA is TGTGCCAGCAGTCCCCCGGGACTAGCGGGAAGACAGCAGTACTTC.

The rearrangement uses TRBV5-4 and TRBJ2-7; a possible D gene is TRBD1 (5 bases). There are 11 residues in the CDR3. Germline V gene sequence: CDR1 SGHNT, CDR2 YYREEE (reference sequence). CDR3 bases: TGTGCTGCAGGGTTTACCTACGAGCAGTACTTC. As protein: CAAGFTYEQYF.

This chain joins TRBV23-1 and TRBJ2-5; weak D call: TRBD1 (6 bases). TRBV23-1 is annotated as an ORF whose role is uncertain. V lost 1 base and J 4 bases, leaving 13 bases between the germline ends. This CDR3 has 15 amino acids. The DNA of the CDR3 is TGCGCCAGCAGTCAATTATCACAGGGTGGAGAGACCCAGTACTTC. Its protein is CASSQLSQGGETQYF.

This chain uses TRBV19 with TRBJ2-3; D not resolved. Per the germline V gene, CDR1 is LNHDA and CDR2 is SQIVND (reference sequence). The CDR3 consists of 12 residues. Trimming pared 7 bases from V and 1 base from J, leaving 6 bases between. The CDR3 loop is CASNQRTDTQYF. CDR3 DNA: TGTGCCAGTAACCAGCGCACAGATACGCAGTATTTT.

The chain uses TRBV3-1 and TRBJ2-3, with D uncertain. Per germline, CDR1 LGHDT and CDR2 YNNKEL (reference sequence). The V end was cut by 6 bases, the J end by 6 bases, with 13 bases between. This CDR3 comprises 13 residues. Written as DNA, the CDR3 is TGTGCCAGCAGTCGACTCCGGTCCGATACGCAGTATTTT. Protein product: CASSRLRSDTQYF.

V gene TRBV16 combines with J gene TRBJ2-1; 9 bases match TRBD2. In germline, CDR1 is KGHSY, CDR2 FQNENV. The CDR3 runs to 15 residues. The J segment lost 9 bases and the V segment lost 5 bases, leaving 11 bases of the junction unmatched. CDR3 residues: CASSDPLAGLSEQFF. The CDR3 nucleotides are TGTGCCAGCAGCGATCCCCTAGCGGGGCTCAGTGAGCAGTTCTTC.

This clonotype has just one count. This chain connects TRBV30 to TRBJ2-1, with a weak D call TRBD2 (6 bases). The CDR3 sequence is 17 residues long. Looked up from germline, CDR1 is GTSNPN and CDR2 is SVGIG (reference sequence). Between the trimmed V and J ends, which lost 0 bases and 3 bases, there was a span of 18 bases. The CDR3 loop reads CAWSVPLATTSYNEQFF. DNA for the CDR3: TGTGCCTGGAGTGTACCCCTAGCGACTACAAGCTACAATGAGCAGTTCTTC.

The J gene is TRBJ2-1, the V gene TRBV11-1, with D maybe TRBD2 (6 bases). The V gene lost 1 base and the J gene lost 0 bases, with 16 bases spanning the gap. The germline V gene encodes CDR1 SGHAT and CDR2 FQDESV (reference sequence). The CDR3 sequence is 18 residues long. CDR3 in amino acids: CASSLGLAGLSSYNEQFF. Written as DNA, the CDR3 is TGTGCCAGCAGCTTAGGCTTGGCGGGATTGAGCTCCTACAATGAGCAGTTCTTC. The full variable domain, in which reference TRBV11-1 and TRBJ2-1 provide the parts outside the CDR3, is EAEVAQSPRYKITEKSQAVAFWCDPISGHATLYWYRQILGQGPELLVQFQDESVVDDSQLPKDRFSAERLKGVDSTLKIQPAELGDSAMYLCASSLGLAGLSSYNEQFFGPGTRLTVL.

The rearrangement links TRBV30 to TRBJ1-2, with TRBD1 as a possible D gene (6 bases). Germline CDR1 GTSNPN, CDR2 SVGIG (reference sequence). Deletions cut 3 bases from V and 8 bases from J, with 16 bases between. The CDR3 totals 13 residues. CDR3 sequence (DNA): TGTGCCTGGAGGGGCGGGGCAGGGGAAGGCTACACCTTC. Its translation: CAWRGGAGEGYTF.

J is TRBJ2-7 and V is TRBV27; possibly TRBD2 for D (6 bases). V lost 3 bases, J lost 6 bases, and 18 bases lay in between. This CDR3 is built from 15 residues. The germline V gene encodes CDR1 MNHEY and CDR2 SMNVEV (reference sequence). The CDR3 DNA reads as TGTGCCAGCAGTTTTACCGGGACTCTCGAAGGCGAGCAGTACTTC. Translation gives CASSFTGTLEGEQYF.

This chain uses TRBV27 with TRBJ2-1; D gene unclear. In germline, CDR1 is MNHEY, CDR2 SMNVEV (reference sequence). This CDR3 comprises 18 residues. Trimming stripped 4 bases from V and 4 bases from J, with 23 bases between. Here the CDR3 reads CASSSTPRPGWVYNEQFF. CDR3 bases: TGTGCCAGCAGTTCCACGCCCCGTCCAGGATGGGTGTACAATGAGCAGTTCTTC.